Following are 22 T cell receptor beta chains from one sample sequenced in a study of CD8+ T cells in alopecia areata. RNA extraction and reverse transcription yielded cDNA as sequencing template. The table came from immunoSEQ multiplex PCR; TCRdb's copy has only in-frame clones and leaves some out. The table shows about 250,000 clones, with about 62% occurring only once. As for treatment: oral pan-JAK inhibitor, 5-10 mg twice daily. The sample consisted of CD4+ T cells sorted from blood, taken around week 54, from a patient treated with tofacitinib. All receptors come from a human donor with alopecia areata.

The chain combines TRBV5-1 with TRBJ2-5; D is unclear. Germline assignment: CDR1 SGHRS and CDR2 YFSETQ. V lost 1 base and J 2 bases, leaving 12 bases between the germline ends. The CDR3 extends over 15 amino acids. The CDR3 region has the DNA TGCGCCAGCAGCTTGCCCCTTGGACGGCAAGAGACCCAGTACTTC. This codes for CASSLPLGRQETQYF.

The chain couples TRBV29-1 to TRBJ1-4, with a weak D call TRBD1 (6 bases). CDR3 length: 15 amino acids. Germline-derived CDR1 and CDR2 are SQVTM and ANQGSEA. Between the trimmed V and J ends, which lost 6 bases and 0 bases, there was a span of 14 bases. CDR3 sequence: CSVTHTGTTNEKLFF. The CDR3 nucleotides are TGCAGCGTAACTCATACAGGGACAACTAATGAAAAACTGTTTTTT. Full variable domain (missing parts from reference TRBV29-1 and TRBJ1-4): SAVISQKPSRDICQRGTSLTIQCQVDSQVTMMFWYRQQPGQSLTLIATANQGSEATYESGFVIDKFPISRPNLTFSTLTVSNMSPEDSSIYLCSVTHTGTTNEKLFFGSGTQLSVL.

The CDR3 protein is CAWSLGRSLPRYGYTF. The CDR3 DNA is TGTGCCTGGAGTCTAGGAAGGTCCCTGCCGCGCTATGGCTACACCTTC. The rearrangement joins TRBV30 to TRBJ1-2; D call uncertain. The germline CDR1 and CDR2 sequences are GTSNPN and SVGIG (reference sequence). The CDR3 length is 16 residues. With 2 bases removed from V and 4 bases from J, the gap between germline ends came to 20 bases.

This clone has just a few counts. The chain recombines TRBV29-1 with TRBJ2-1; 8 bases are a match to TRBD1. The length of the CDR3 is 12 residues. The V segment lost 7 bases and the J segment 4 bases; nucleotides outside the gene matches: 3. Per the germline V gene, CDR1 is SQVTM and CDR2 is ANQGSEA. The CDR3 loop is CSGTGKYNEQFF. In DNA form, the CDR3 reads TGCAGCGGGACAGGGAAATACAATGAGCAGTTCTTC.

The rearrangement uses TRBV4-1 and TRBJ2-7; D not certain. The CDR3 is made up of 15 amino acids. The V and J ends lost 0 bases and 3 bases respectively, with 12 bases between them. Germline CDR1 and CDR2: MGHRA and YSYEKL. In DNA form, the CDR3 reads TGCGCCAGCAGCCAAGATAGAACCCTATACTACGAGCAGTACTTC. Amino acids: CASSQDRTLYYEQYF.

As concerns this clone: Distinct nucleotide sequences in the sample also encode this CDR3. The chain recombines TRBV5-1 with TRBJ2-7, with D tentatively TRBD1 (5 bases). Germline V gives CDR1 SGHRS, CDR2 YFSETQ. The germline V and J ends were trimmed by 4 bases and 0 bases, with 11 bases remaining between them. The CDR3 has 14 residues. DNA of the CDR3: TGCGCCAGCAGCGCCGACAGTATCTCCTACGAGCAGTACTTC. Translated: CASSADSISYEQYF.

This clone appeared once. The chain is built from TRBV10-2 and TRBJ2-1; either TRBD1 or TRBD2 may fit D (6 bases each). Trimming took off 4 bases at V and 6 bases at J, with 13 bases between the two ends. The CDR3 contains 14 residues. The germline V gene encodes CDR1 WSHSY and CDR2 SAAADI. This CDR3 is CASSGGAVGNEQFF. DNA for the CDR3: TGCGCCAGCAGTGGGGGGGCGGTTGGCAATGAGCAGTTCTTC.

This clone has more than one count but fewer than ten. The genes are TRBV6-6 and TRBJ2-3; TRBD2 is a possible D gene (6 bases). The CDR3 consists of 15 residues. The germline V gene encodes CDR1 MNHNY and CDR2 SVGAGI (reference sequence). V was clipped by 6 bases and J by 2 bases, with 15 bases between them. Here the CDR3 reads CASRNAILATDTQYF. The CDR3 DNA reads TGTGCCAGCAGAAACGCGATACTAGCCACAGATACGCAGTATTTT.

The chain couples TRBV14 to TRBJ2-5; 7 bases map to TRBD1. Germline-derived CDR1 and CDR2 are SGHDN and FVKESK. J gave up 2 bases and V 3 bases, and 9 bases lay outside the gene matches. The CDR3 is 16 amino acids. In DNA, the CDR3 is TGTGCCAGCAGCCAGAGAGACAGGGCCGTACAAGAGACCCAGTACTTC. Amino acids: CASSQRDRAVQETQYF. Full variable domain (missing parts from reference TRBV14 and TRBJ2-5): EAGVTQFPSHSVIEKGQTVTLRCDPISGHDNLYWYRRVMGKEIKFLLHFVKESKQDESGMPNNRFLAERTGGTYSTLKVQPAELEDSGVYFCASSQRDRAVQETQYFGPGTRLLVL.

The chain combines TRBV2 with TRBJ2-3; 10 bases agree with TRBD2. V was clipped by 6 bases and J by 4 bases; unmatched bases: 7. Germline V CDR1 and CDR2: SNHLY, FYNNEI. The length of the CDR3 is 15 residues. CDR3 in amino acids: CASRGGLALADTQYF. CDR3 sequence (DNA): TGTGCCAGCAGGGGGGGACTAGCGCTCGCAGATACGCAGTATTTT.

The chain has TRBV10-3 and TRBJ2-2; 9 bases line up with TRBD1. Germline CDR1 is ENHRY and CDR2 is SYGVKD. The junction had 7 bases not matched to a gene; V was cut back by 10 bases and J by 4 bases. The CDR3 contains 14 residues. This CDR3 reads CATGDRDSTGELFF. CDR3 nucleotide sequence: TGTGCCACTGGGGACAGGGATAGCACCGGGGAGCTGTTTTTT.

The chain employs TRBV4-1 and TRBJ2-3, with TRBD1 matching 8 bases. Trimming removed 2 bases from V and 6 bases from J; junction bases left unmatched: 1. The CDR3 runs 13 residues. CDR1 and CDR2 from the germline V gene are MGHRA and YSYEKL. CDR3 region: CASSQQGADTQYF. The CDR3 DNA reads TGCGCCAGCAGCCAACAGGGGGCGGATACGCAGTATTTT.

The chain links TRBV9 to TRBJ2-3, with 7 nucleotides matching TRBD1. CDR3 size: 16 residues. V dropped 3 bases and J dropped 5; count of bases not matched to a gene: 12. The germline V gene encodes CDR1 SGDLS and CDR2 YYNGEE. CDR3 sequence: CASSAHQGVQGDTQYF. In nucleotides, the CDR3 is TGTGCCAGCAGCGCCCACCAGGGGGTTCAGGGAGATACGCAGTATTTT.

The rearrangement uses TRBV4-3 and TRBJ1-1, with D possibly TRBD1 on 5 matching bases. Between the trimmed V and J ends, which lost 0 bases and 1 base, there was a span of 9 bases. Per germline, CDR1 LGHNA and CDR2 YSLEER. The CDR3 runs to 15 residues. The CDR3 DNA follows: TGCGCCAGCAGCCAAGATCCGACAGCGAACACTGAAGCTTTCTTT. Residues: CASSQDPTANTEAFF.

Remarks on this clone: Additional DNA sequences in this sample encode the identical CDR3. The chain joins TRBV18 to TRBJ1-1; D is unclear. The CDR3 runs 13 residues. V lost 2 bases and J 1 base, leaving 5 bases between the germline ends. Germline V gives CDR1 KGHSH, CDR2 LQKENI. The CDR3 DNA follows: TGTGCCAGCTCACCAGGCACGAACACTGAAGCTTTCTTT. Translation: CASSPGTNTEAFF.

This clone has only a few counts. At one end, the junction sequence differs from germline, possibly due to a read error. This chain uses TRBV7-7 with TRBJ2-5, with 9 positions matching TRBD2. There are 15 residues in the CDR3. The germline V gene has CDR1 SSHAT and CDR2 FNYEAQ (reference sequence). The CDR3 DNA sequence: TGTGCTAGCAGTTCCGCGGGGGGGATGAAAGAGACCCAGTACTTC. This translates into CASSSAGGMKETQYF.

Points on this clone: Other DNA sequences in this specimen translate into the identical CDR3. This sequence joins TRBV9 and TRBJ2-3; no firm D call. Germline assignment: CDR1 SGDLS and CDR2 YYNGEE. Between the trimmed V and J ends, which lost 0 bases and 0 bases, there was a span of 8 bases. CDR3 length: 15 amino acids. In DNA form, the CDR3 reads TGTGCCAGCAGCGTAGGCACTACTAGCACAGATACGCAGTATTTT. This encodes CASSVGTTSTDTQYF.

This clone was counted only a few times. The chain links TRBV7-3 to TRBJ1-2; maybe TRBD1 (5 bases). Germline CDR1 is SGHTA and CDR2 is FQGTGA. CDR3 length: 14 residues. V was shortened by 2 bases and J by 10 bases, with 17 bases between the two germline ends. Here the CDR3 DNA reads TGTGCCAGCAGCTTATCCGTGACAGCGCATGACTACACCTTC. This gives the protein CASSLSVTAHDYTF. Looking up the rest from reference TRBV7-3 and TRBJ1-2 gives the full variable domain: GAGVSQTPSNKVTEKGKYVELRCDPISGHTALYWYRQSLGQGPEFLIYFQGTGAADDSGLPNDRFFAVRPEGSVSTLKIQRTERGDSAVYLCASSLSVTAHDYTFGSGTRLTVV.

This clone was detected once. The V call is TRBV30, the J call TRBJ1-5; D is possibly TRBD1 (6 bases). V lost 2 bases, J lost 5 bases, and 10 bases lay in between. Germline V CDR1 and CDR2: GTSNPN, SVGIG (reference sequence). The CDR3 length is 13 residues. The CDR3 spells CAWSKGVHQPQHF. In DNA, the CDR3 is TGTGCCTGGAGTAAGGGGGTGCATCAGCCCCAGCATTTT.

V gene TRBV29-1 combines with J gene TRBJ2-3; 7 bases match TRBD2. The CDR3 loop spans 13 amino acids. V lost 6 bases and J lost 3; bases outside the gene matches: 6. Per germline, CDR1 SQVTM and CDR2 ANQGSEA. CDR3 coding DNA: TGCAGCGTCGGACTAGGAAAAACAGATACGCAGTATTTT. This codes for CSVGLGKTDTQYF.

V is TRBV30 and J is TRBJ1-5; D perhaps matches TRBD1 (5 bases). Between the trimmed V and J ends, which lost 2 bases and 4 bases, there was a span of 9 bases. The CDR3 runs 13 residues. CDR1 and CDR2 (germline): GTSNPN, SVGIG (reference sequence). CDR3 in amino acids: CAWSNGGNQPQHF. The CDR3 DNA follows: TGTGCCTGGAGTAACGGGGGGAATCAGCCCCAGCATTTT.

The gene calls are TRBV29-1 and TRBJ2-5; TRBD1 matches 10 bases. Germline values: CDR1 SQVTM, CDR2 ANQGSEA. The CDR3 loop spans 15 amino acids. Trimming took 3 bases from V and 1 from J; bases not matched to a gene: 5. The CDR3 coding sequence is TGCAGCGTTGACCTGGACAGGGGGGTCCAAGAGACCCAGTACTTC. Encoded protein: CSVDLDRGVQETQYF. Looking up the rest from reference TRBV29-1 and TRBJ2-5 gives the full variable domain: SAVISQKPSRDICQRGTSLTIQCQVDSQVTMMFWYRQQPGQSLTLIATANQGSEATYESGFVIDKFPISRPNLTFSTLTVSNMSPEDSSIYLCSVDLDRGVQETQYFGPGTRLLVL.